The 2 T cell receptor beta chains below come from one sample, sequenced in a study of blood T cell repertoires in COVID-19. Clones were sequenced by immunoSEQ multiplex PCR, and TCRdb holds only the in-frame ones, with some missing. The sample includes fewer than 250,000 clones, around 80% of them seen just once. Sequencing used peripheral blood. These receptors came from a woman over 75 with acute or convalescent COVID-19.

The chain carries TRBV10-3 and TRBJ1-3, with TRBD1 as a possible D gene (6 bases). Germline CDR1 reads ENHRY; CDR2 reads SYGVKD. Trimming stripped 5 bases from V and 9 bases from J, with 14 bases between. The CDR3 has 13 residues. The CDR3 region is CAISSGEPGTIYF. The DNA for the CDR3 is TGTGCCATCAGTTCAGGGGAACCGGGCACCATATATTTT.

The chain uses TRBV5-6 and TRBJ1-2, with 11 bases identical to TRBD1. The trim removed 3 bases at V and 8 bases at J, leaving 9 bases unmatched. The CDR3 has 15 residues. The germline V gene has CDR1 SGHDT and CDR2 YYEEEE. CDR3 sequence (DNA): TGTGCCAGCAGCTCTGGGACAGGGGGTTATGGCGGCTACACCTTC. This translates into CASSSGTGGYGGYTF.